The rows below give T cell receptor beta chains drawn from one sample of a study of lymphopenia after photon versus proton radiotherapy. Produced via immunoSEQ multiplex PCR; TCRdb's table is partial and in-frame only. This table holds around 62,000 clones, less than 85% found once. The sample here was peripheral blood, taken from a patient treated with proton-based radiotherapy. The receptors originated from a man between 60 and 75 years old with pancreatic cancer. Both conserved end residues are part of each CDR3. D genes are given only for firm matches. Size is omitted from some rows. Given values are once, few, many or a class for expanded clones.

D gene	J gene	V gene	clone size	CDR3 DNA	CDR3 protein
TRBD2	TRBJ2-7	TRBV5-4	-	TGTGCCAGCAGCTTGGCCGGACTAGCGGGAGTCGCGGAGCAGTACTTC	CASSLAGLAGVAEQYF
TRBD2	TRBJ2-3	TRBV5-4	-	TGTGCCAGCAGCTTGTTAATTTGGCGGGAGAAAAGCACAGATACGCAGTATTTT	CASSLLIWREKSTDTQYF
-	TRBJ1-6	TRBV5-8	-	TGTGCCAGCAGCGGAGGGTTTGGCTCACCCCTCCACTTT	CASSGGFGSPLHF
-	TRBJ2-7	TRBV5-5	-	TGTGCCAGCAGCTTTTTGGGTGGTGGACAGACATACTACGAGCAGTACTTC	CASSFLGGGQTYYEQYF
-	TRBJ2-7	TRBV20-1	-	TGCAGTGCCTGGTTCGTTTACGAGCAGTACTTC	CSAWFVYEQYF
-	TRBJ1-4	TRBV15	-	TGTGCCACCAGCAGAGTATTCGGCCCACGCGTTGAAAAACTGTTTTTT	CATSRVFGPRVEKLFF
-	TRBJ2-5	TRBV19	once	TGTGCCAGTAGTATCGGCGGAAAAGAGACCCAGTACTTC	CASSIGGKETQYF
-	TRBJ1-1	TRBV7-8	once	TGTGCCAGCAGCTCCTACGCGTTAAGGGATGTGAACACTGAAGCTTTCTTT	CASSSYALRDVNTEAFF
-	TRBJ1-1	TRBV7-9	medium-sized	TGTGCCAGCATCGGGCAGCGAGGGACTGAAGCTTTCTTT	CASIGQRGTEAFF
TRBD1	TRBJ1-4	TRBV2	-	TGTGCCAGCAGGGACAGGGCGGTTAATGAAAAACTGTTTTTT	CASRDRAVNEKLFF
-	TRBJ1-4	TRBV6-6	-	TGTGCCAGCAGCCCCATCGTAACAGGATATGAAAAACTGTTTTTT	CASSPIVTGYEKLFF
TRBD2	TRBJ2-3	TRBV6-1	-	TGTGCCAGCAGTGAAGAGACTAGCGATCGCACAGATACGCAGTATTTT	CASSEETSDRTDTQYF
-	TRBJ2-3	TRBV11-2	-	TGTGCCAGCAGCTTAGGGACTGCTTACACAGATACGCAGTATTTT	CASSLGTAYTDTQYF
-	TRBJ2-2	TRBV4-1	-	TGCGCCAGCAGCCGCCAGGGCTTAAAAAACACCGGGGAGCTGTTTTTT	CASSRQGLKNTGELFF
TRBD2	TRBJ2-1	TRBV5-4	-	TGTGCCAGCAGTGTCTGGACTAGCGATGAGCAGTTCTTC	CASSVWTSDEQFF
TRBD2	TRBJ2-3	TRBV5-1	-	TGCGCCAGCAGCTTCGTGGCGGGAGATCCAGATACGCAGTATTTT	CASSFVAGDPDTQYF
-	TRBJ1-4	TRBV6-5	-	TGTGCCAGCAGTTACCAGGGTTCAGCTGAAAAACTGTTTTTT	CASSYQGSAEKLFF
-	TRBJ1-1	TRBV6-1	-	TGTGCCAGCAGTGAACAAATCGGGGGGCAGAACACTGAAGCTTTCTTT	CASSEQIGGQNTEAFF
-	TRBJ1-2	TRBV29-1	-	TGCAGCGGCTCCCAGACGGCGAACTATGGCTACACCTTC	CSGSQTANYGYTF
TRBD1	TRBJ1-5	TRBV19	few	TGTGCCAGTAGTGGGACAGGCAATCAGCCCCAGCATTTT	CASSGTGNQPQHF
-	TRBJ2-3	TRBV21-1	once	TGTGCCAGCCCCAGGACAGTCCTCACAGATACGCAGTATTTT	CASPRTVLTDTQYF
TRBD1	TRBJ1-2	TRBV19	-	TGTGCCAGTAGTACGTCGGGACAGGCGAACTATGGCTACACCTTC	CASSTSGQANYGYTF
-	TRBJ1-1	TRBV6-1	-	TGTGCCAGCAGTGAAGCCAGGGACACTGAAGCTTTCTTT	CASSEARDTEAFF
TRBD1	TRBJ2-2	TRBV4-2	once	TGTGCCAGCAGCCAGAAGCTTGGACAGGGGATCGGGGAGCTGTTTTTT	CASSQKLGQGIGELFF
TRBD1	TRBJ1-5	TRBV6-5	-	TGTGCCAGCAGTATTGACAGGGGTTCGTATCCCCAGCATTTT	CASSIDRGSYPQHF
-	TRBJ1-3	TRBV4-2	-	TGTGCCAGCAGCCAAGCCGCCGTTAGGGCCCACTCTGGAAACACCATATATTTT	CASSQAAVRAHSGNTIYF
-	TRBJ2-5	TRBV9	-	TGTGCCAGCAGCGTGGGGGGACAGCAAGAGACCCAGTACTTC	CASSVGGQQETQYF
-	TRBJ2-3	TRBV6-1	-	TGTGCCAGCAGCCCAGGGTCAGATACGCAGTATTTT	CASSPGSDTQYF
-	TRBJ2-5	TRBV2	-	TGTGCCAGCAGAAGGATCCAAGAGACCCAGTACTTC	CASRRIQETQYF
TRBD1	TRBJ1-2	TRBV7-9	-	TGTGCCAGCAGCTTAGCCGTAGGGACAGGGGCTCACTATGGCTACACCTTC	CASSLAVGTGAHYGYTF
TRBD1	TRBJ1-1	TRBV10-3	few	TGTGCCACCCACGAGACAGGGATGAACACTGAAGCTTTCTTT	CATHETGMNTEAFF
-	TRBJ2-2	TRBV6-5	-	TGTGCCAGCAGGAGGCCTCACACCGGGGAGCTGTTTTTT	CASRRPHTGELFF
TRBD2	TRBJ2-1	TRBV6-1	once	TGTGCCAGCAGTGGACCGAGAGCGGGACTTTACAATGAGCAGTTCTTC	CASSGPRAGLYNEQFF
-	TRBJ1-1	TRBV7-2	-	TGTGCCAGCAGCCTACCGGGACGGATAGTTTTCTTT	CASSLPGRIVFF
-	TRBJ1-2	TRBV19	-	TGTGCCAGTAGTATAGATCGGGGGGGCTATGGCTACACCTTC	CASSIDRGGYGYTF
TRBD2	TRBJ2-7	TRBV4-3	once	TGCGCCAGCAGCCAAGACGGCGGGGGCTCCTACGAGCAGTACTTC	CASSQDGGGSYEQYF
-	TRBJ1-5	TRBV6-1	-	TGTGCCAGCAGCGGAGGAGGGTTTAGCAATCAGCCCCAGCATTTT	CASSGGGFSNQPQHF
-	TRBJ2-5	TRBV21-1	-	TGTGCCAGCAGCATGGGACAGGGGGCGACAGAGACCCAGTACTTC	CASSMGQGATETQYF
-	TRBJ2-3	TRBV19	-	TGTGCCACTAGAGGGCAGGCCACAGATACGCAGTATTTT	CATRGQATDTQYF
-	TRBJ2-7	TRBV5-1	-	TGCGCCAGCAGCTTGGATCTCACGGGATTGAGCGAGCAGTACTTC	CASSLDLTGLSEQYF
-	TRBJ1-3	TRBV29-1	-	TGCAGCGCCGTTATGGTAGCTGGAAACACCATATATTTT	CSAVMVAGNTIYF
-	TRBJ2-1	TRBV5-1	-	TGCGCCAGCAGCTTGACTAGATACAATGAGCAGTTCTTC	CASSLTRYNEQFF
TRBD2	TRBJ2-7	TRBV7-8	-	TGTGCCAGCAGCTTAGAAGGCGGGAGCTCCTACGAGCAGTACTTC	CASSLEGGSSYEQYF